The source of this T cell receptor beta chain is a study of blood T cell repertoires in COVID-19. The CDR3 totals 16 residues. The V end was cut by 5 bases, the J end by 10 bases, with 24 bases between. Germline assignment: CDR1 SEHNR and CDR2 FQNEAQ (reference sequence). Measured with immunoSEQ multiplex PCR; TCRdb has only the in-frame clones, and not every one. The table includes about 240,000 clones, around 83% detected once. This TCR derives from a woman in her late teens or twenties with acute or convalescent COVID-19. The sample taken for sequencing was peripheral blood. The chain combines TRBV7-9 with TRBJ2-1; TRBD1 might be the D (6 bases). Here the CDR3 reads CASSPRQGPVRDEQFF. The CDR3 region has the DNA TGTGCCAGCAGCCCCCGGCAGGGGCCTGTCCGAGACGAGCAGTTCTTC. The entire variable domain, with the rest obtained from reference TRBV7-9 and TRBJ2-1, is as follows: DTGVSQNPRHKITKRGQNVTFRCDPISEHNRLYWYRQTLGQGPEFLTYFQNEAQLEKSRLLSDRFSAERPKGSFSTLEIQRTEQGDSAMYLCASSPRQGPVRDEQFFGPGTRLTVL.